The next 24 T cell receptor beta chains were all read from a single sample in a study of CD8+ T cells in alopecia areata. Extracted RNA was reverse transcribed into cDNA, the sequencing template. Sequenced by immunoSEQ multiplex PCR; TCRdb stores in-frame clones only, minus some. The table records roughly 100,000 clones, 85% to 90% of them present only once. Treatment reported: oral pan-JAK inhibitor, 5-10 mg twice daily. The specimen was CD8+ T cells sorted from blood, collected between weeks 30 and 35, from a patient treated with tofacitinib. The receptors here all came from a human donor with alopecia areata.

V usage is TRBV4-2 and J usage is TRBJ2-7; no clear D gene. Germline CDR1 is LGHNA and CDR2 is YNFKEQ. The CDR3 covers 14 residues. The germline V and J ends were trimmed by 3 bases and 2 bases, with 11 bases remaining between them. Here the CDR3 DNA reads TGTGCCAGCAGCCACCGGGCAGCAACCTACGAGCAGTACTTC. It specifies CASSHRAATYEQYF.

The count of this clone is one. V is TRBV5-6 and J is TRBJ2-7; 9 positions match TRBD1. The CDR3 totals 15 residues. CDR1 and CDR2 from the germline V gene are SGHDT and YYEEEE. J was trimmed by 3 bases and V by 4 bases; bases with no gene match: 8. CDR3 sequence (DNA): TGTGCCAGCAGCCCCGGGACAGGGTTAGTCTACGAGCAGTACTTC. Translation gives CASSPGTGLVYEQYF.

The CDR3 is CASSSGAEETQYF. In DNA form, the CDR3 reads TGCGCCAGCAGCTCGGGGGCCGAAGAGACCCAGTACTTC. The chain joins TRBV10-1 to TRBJ2-5, with D perhaps matching TRBD1 or TRBD2 (6 bases each). Germline V lookup: CDR1 WNHNN, CDR2 SYGVQD (reference sequence). The CDR3 length is 13 residues. Trimming took 6 bases from V and 3 from J, leaving 11 bases between them.

The chain uses TRBV7-9 and TRBJ2-2, with 11 bases identical to TRBD2. V shed 4 bases and J 0 bases; nucleotides not matched to a gene: 4. The CDR3 covers 17 residues. CDR1 is SEHNR, CDR2 FQNEAQ, per germline (reference sequence). The CDR3 DNA follows: TGTGCCAGCAGCTCCGGACTAGCGGGTGCGAACACCGGGGAGCTGTTTTTT. Protein sequence: CASSSGLAGANTGELFF.

The chain combines TRBV15 with TRBJ2-5; 7 bases fit TRBD1. The DNA end is more similar to TRBJ2-7, so the J call may be wrong. CDR1 is LNHNV, CDR2 YYDKDF, per germline (reference sequence). This CDR3 region has 16 residues. DNA of the CDR3: TGTGCCACCAGCAGAGGAGGGGACAGTATAGACTACGAGCAGTACTTC. Translation gives CATSRGGDSIDYEQYF.

In DNA form, the CDR3 reads TGCAGCGTTGGTTCCAGAGGGTCCTACGAGCAGTACTTC. It is translated as CSVGSRGSYEQYF. This sequence joins TRBV29-1 and TRBJ2-7; weak D call: TRBD2 (5 bases). Germline CDR1 reads SQVTM; CDR2 reads ANQGSEA. This CDR3 is built from 13 residues. Between the trimmed V and J ends, which lost 4 bases and 1 base, there was a span of 11 bases.

Turning to this clone: Within the sample, other DNA sequences also encode this same CDR3. The rearrangement joins TRBV2 to TRBJ2-7; no firm D call. CDR1 SNHLY and CDR2 FYNNEI come from the germline V gene. The CDR3 length is 10 residues. V gave up 7 bases and J gave up 3 bases, with 4 bases separating them. The CDR3 protein is CASKGYEQYF. CDR3 nucleotides: TGTGCCAGCAAGGGCTACGAGCAGTACTTC.

The chain has TRBV30 and TRBJ1-5, with D maybe TRBD1 (5 bases). The germline CDR1 and CDR2 sequences are GTSNPN and SVGIG (reference sequence). The length of the CDR3 is 12 residues. Trimming pared 3 bases from V and 6 bases from J, leaving 9 bases between. The CDR3 DNA is TGTGCCTGGAGCGCAGGGAGTCAGCCCCAGCATTTT. Amino acid sequence: CAWSAGSQPQHF.

The CDR3 loop is CASSLGFELARYEQYF. CDR3 coding DNA: TGTGCCAGCAGCTTAGGATTTGAACTAGCGAGATACGAGCAGTACTTC. V gene TRBV7-2 combines with J gene TRBJ2-7; 7 bases agree with TRBD2. The CDR3 has 16 amino acids. The V and J ends lost 1 base and 4 bases, in that order; junction bases with no gene match: 10. Germline V gives CDR1 SGHTA, CDR2 FQGNSA.

The chain joins TRBV5-1 to TRBJ2-1; no clear D gene. V was clipped by 0 bases and J by 0 bases, with 13 bases between them. CDR1 is SGHRS, CDR2 YFSETQ, per germline. This CDR3 region has 17 residues. The CDR3 coding sequence is TGCGCCAGCAGCTTGGCCGGGCACCTGAGCTCCTACAATGAGCAGTTCTTC. It specifies CASSLAGHLSSYNEQFF. Based on the CDR3 plus reference TRBV5-1 and TRBJ2-1, the full variable domain is KAGVTQTPRYLIKTRGQQVTLSCSPISGHRSVSWYQQTPGQGLQFLFEYFSETQRNKGNFPGRFSGRQFSNSRSEMNVSTLELGDSALYLCASSLAGHLSSYNEQFFGPGTRLTVL.

V usage is TRBV19 and J usage is TRBJ2-1; 9 bases line up with TRBD1. Germline CDR1 reads LNHDA; CDR2 reads SQIVND (reference sequence). The CDR3 is 17 amino acids. Trimming at V came to 6 bases and at J to 7 bases, leaving 16 bases not matched to a gene. Here the CDR3 DNA reads TGTGCCAGTAGAACGCGTGAAGGGACAGGGATTAAGAATGAGCAGTTCTTC. Its translation is CASRTREGTGIKNEQFF.

Concerning this clone: The junction differs from germline at one of its ends, possibly a read error. This rearrangement joins TRBV4-1 to TRBJ1-2; D remains ambiguous. This CDR3 comprises 15 residues. CDR1 and CDR2 from the germline V gene are MGHRA and YSYEKL. CDR3 DNA: TGCGCCGGCAGCCAAGTTGTCGGAGCTAACTATGGCTACACCTTC. Translated, it gives CAGSQVVGANYGYTF.

The rearrangement links TRBV14 to TRBJ2-1, with D tentatively TRBD2 (5 bases). V shed 5 bases and J shed 5 bases, with 10 bases lying between them. This CDR3 is 13 amino acids long. Germline V lookup: CDR1 SGHDN, CDR2 FVKESK. The CDR3 loop reads CASSRAGNNEQFF. The CDR3 coding sequence is TGTGCCAGCAGCAGGGCGGGCAACAATGAGCAGTTCTTC.

The rearrangement joins TRBV29-1 to TRBJ2-7; D perhaps matches TRBD1 (5 bases). Germline lookup yields CDR1 SQVTM and CDR2 ANQGSEA. This CDR3 region has 13 residues. V was trimmed by 6 bases and J by 4 bases, leaving 16 bases between them. The CDR3 DNA reads as TGCAGCGTCTTCTCAAGGGGAAAGTACGAGCAGTACTTC. Residues: CSVFSRGKYEQYF.

The table lists this clone with a few counts. The chain has TRBV29-1 and TRBJ2-2; D unclear. CDR3 length equals 13 residues. In germline, CDR1 is SQVTM, CDR2 ANQGSEA. V gave up 7 bases and J gave up 5 bases, with 14 bases separating them. In nucleotides, the CDR3 is TGCAGCGCCCTAGTCTTGGGAACCGGGGAGCTGTTTTTT. Translated, it gives CSALVLGTGELFF.

About this clone itself: This same CDR3 is encoded by further DNA sequences in the sample. The chain joins TRBV11-2 to TRBJ2-1, with D perhaps assigned TRBD1 or TRBD2 (5 bases each). Germline V CDR1 and CDR2: SGHAT, FQNNGV. The CDR3 is 12 residues long. Trimming took 3 bases from V and 6 from J, leaving 6 bases between them. The CDR3: CASSLGVNEQFF. The CDR3 DNA is TGTGCCAGCAGCTTGGGGGTCAATGAGCAGTTCTTC. The variable domain in full, with the rest retrieved from reference TRBV11-2 and TRBJ2-1, is EAGVAQSPRYKIIEKRQSVAFWCNPISGHATLYWYQQILGQGPKLLIQFQNNGVVDDSQLPKDRFSAERLKGVDSTLKIQPAKLEDSAVYLCASSLGVNEQFFGPGTRLTVL.

This chain joins TRBV6-5 and TRBJ2-7; D call uncertain. The CDR3 covers 15 residues. Germline CDR1 and CDR2: MNHEY and SVGAGI. The V end lost 5 bases, the J end lost 4 bases, and 18 bases lay between the germline ends. The DNA of the CDR3 is TGTGCCAGCAGTCGGCGGACCCTTACTGAATACGAGCAGTACTTC. Its protein is CASSRRTLTEYEQYF.

J is TRBJ2-7 and V is TRBV4-1, with D possibly TRBD2 on 6 matching bases. The CDR3 consists of 12 residues. The germline CDR1 and CDR2 sequences are MGHRA and YSYEKL. Trimming removed 4 bases at V and 7 bases at J, with 11 bases between. This CDR3 is CASSPGTPEQYF. The CDR3 region has the DNA TGCGCCAGCAGCCCAGGGACTCCTGAGCAGTACTTC.

V gene TRBV29-1 combines with J gene TRBJ2-1; perhaps TRBD1 as D (6 bases). The germline V gene has CDR1 SQVTM and CDR2 ANQGSEA. The length of the CDR3 is 13 residues. Trimming removed 8 bases at V and 5 bases at J, with 16 bases between. The CDR3 reads CSPYRVGDNEQFF. DNA for the CDR3: TGCAGCCCGTACAGGGTAGGAGACAATGAGCAGTTCTTC.

The rearrangement links TRBV5-1 to TRBJ2-5; weak D call: TRBD2 (6 bases). With 4 bases removed from V and 0 bases from J, the gap between germline ends came to 13 bases. Per the germline V gene, CDR1 is SGHRS and CDR2 is YFSETQ. CDR3 length: 15 amino acids. CDR3 nucleotides: TGCGCCAGCAGCACTGATCTAGCGTACCAAGAGACCCAGTACTTC. It encodes CASSTDLAYQETQYF.

The chain combines TRBV7-2 with TRBJ2-3; the D gene is possibly TRBD2 (6 bases). The CDR3 contains 13 residues. CDR1 and CDR2 from the germline V gene are SGHTA and FQGNSA. V lost 4 bases to trimming and J lost 6 bases, with 11 bases between them. CDR3 nucleotides: TGTGCCAGCAGCTCCCTCCGGGGGGATACGCAGTATTTT. Translation gives CASSSLRGDTQYF.

V usage is TRBV5-4 and J usage is TRBJ2-4; 7 positions agree with TRBD1. Germline values: CDR1 SGHNT, CDR2 YYREEE (reference sequence). The ends lost 10 bases at V and 0 bases at J; junction bases unmatched: 10. This CDR3 comprises 15 residues. The DNA for the CDR3 is TGTGCCGGCCGGGACAGCACCCTAGCCAAAAACATTCAGTACTTC. It codes for CAGRDSTLAKNIQYF.

The chain carries TRBV7-9 and TRBJ2-5; D uncertain. Trimming pared 7 bases from V and 1 base from J, leaving 10 bases between. This CDR3 region has 13 residues. Per the germline V gene, CDR1 is SEHNR and CDR2 is FQNEAQ (reference sequence). The DNA for the CDR3 is TGTGCCAGCACCATTGGGGTCCAAGAGACCCAGTACTTC. Encoded protein: CASTIGVQETQYF.

This clone has just one count. The rearrangement links TRBV5-1 to TRBJ2-5; maybe TRBD1 (6 bases). The end of the DNA aligns better with TRBJ2-7, so the J call may be wrong. This CDR3 has 14 residues. CDR1 SGHRS and CDR2 YFSETQ come from the germline V gene. CDR3 DNA: TGCGCCAGCAGCTTAGCCACAGGGTCCTACGAGCAGTACTTC. It yields the protein CASSLATGSYEQYF.